The source of this T cell receptor beta chain is a study of glioma-infiltrating T cells. Study-wide results and limits: CDR3 overlap between tissue and blood was very small. A blood CDR3 motif signature was depleted in highly divergent patients. Tissue-blood divergence was below expectation in non-neoplastic patients, above in gliomas.

TCR alpha and beta CDR3 regions were amplified from RNA using iRepertoire nested multiplex PCR. One-step reverse transcription and amplification started from around 100-400 ng of tissue mRNA or PBMC total RNA. One entry per CDR3 protein results from TCRdb running MiXCR on the multiplex PCR reads. Of around 350,000 distinct CDR3 sequences listed, roughly two fifths are singletons. About this clonotype itself: The antigen remains undetermined.

Sequenced input: glioma tissue, nonneoplastic brain tissue, or PBMCs (not recorded which). The TCR originated in a human donor with low-grade glioma or glioblastoma, undergoing nonglioma brain surgery, or in good health (not recorded which).

CDR3: CASSVPGHLYEQYF. The CDR3 DNA reads as TGTGCCAGTAGTGTTCCGGGACACCTCTACGAGCAGTACTTC. The genes are TRBV19 and TRBJ2-7; TRBD1 might be the D (6 bases). Trimming cost V 5 bases and J 3 bases, with 14 bases left between them. Germline V gene sequence: CDR1 LNHDA, CDR2 SQIVND (reference sequence). The CDR3 extends over 14 amino acids.